Below, one T cell receptor beta chain is given with its context. The antigen remains unidentified. The sample is drawn from a study of cytomegalovirus exposure and HLA in healthy donors. Study findings and constraints: Analyzed later, association rates of TCRs varied across HLA loci, with DRB1 most and HLA-C fewest. The presence/absence work took it that sequencing depth was about the same across donors. The authors excluded some V segments, including TRBV6-2 and TRBV6-3, as indistinguishable. The later analysis indicated that the majority of CMV-associated TCR beta chains appeared HLA-restricted.

Germline loops: CDR1 WSHSY, CDR2 SAAADI. CDR3 length: 14 amino acids. J gave up 7 bases and V 2 bases, and 3 bases lay outside the gene matches. This PCR relied on a set of 60 Vbeta primers and 13 Jbeta primers. TCRdb's table, derived via immunoSEQ multiplex PCR, lists solely in-frame clones and lacks some. The profile shows approximately 180,000 clones, more than 65% of them singletons. The sample consisted of PBMCs. The sequence derives from a woman younger than 45 in good health and CMV-seronegative. The chain links TRBV10-2 to TRBJ2-5; the match to TRBD2 covers 11 bases. The CDR3 DNA reads TGCGCCAGCAGTGAGCTCGGGACTAGCGGGACCCAGTACTTC. Residues: CASSELGTSGTQYF.